The rows below give T cell receptor beta chains drawn from one sample of a study of cytomegalovirus exposure and HLA in healthy donors. Profiled with immunoSEQ multiplex PCR; TCRdb holds only in-frame clones, not every one. In the table there are approximately 130,000 clones, around 77% of which are singletons. Sequencing was performed on PBMCs. Every receptor here comes from a man in his fifties or sixties in good health and CMV-seronegative. CDR3s include the opening cysteine and the closing phenylalanine or tryptophan. The D gene is left open where the match is weak. Clone size is not always given. Where it is, it says once, few, many or a class for expanded clones.

j_gene: TRBJ2-1
abundance: .
v_gene: TRBV30
d_gene: .
CDR3nt: TGTGCCTGGAGTGTATGGGGCGGTGTTGAGCAGTTCTTC
CDR3aa: CAWSVWGGVEQFF

j_gene: TRBJ1-1
abundance: few
v_gene: TRBV5-1
d_gene: .
CDR3nt: TGCGCCAGCAGCTCCTTAGGGGGTCGAGGGTTCACTGAAGCTTTCTTT
CDR3aa: CASSSLGGRGFTEAFF

j_gene: TRBJ1-1
abundance: .
v_gene: TRBV6-6
d_gene: .
CDR3nt: TGTGCCAGCAGTCACTCAGACTTGTCTGAAGCTTTCTTT
CDR3aa: CASSHSDLSEAFF

j_gene: TRBJ1-4
abundance: .
v_gene: TRBV4-2
d_gene: TRBD1
CDR3nt: TGTGCCAGCAGCCAAGATCCCGGGACAGCTAGTAATGAAAAACTGTTTTTT
CDR3aa: CASSQDPGTASNEKLFF

j_gene: TRBJ1-1
abundance: .
v_gene: TRBV6-1
d_gene: .
CDR3nt: TGTGCCAGCAGTACAAACACTGAAGCTTTCTTT
CDR3aa: CASSTNTEAFF

j_gene: TRBJ2-7
abundance: .
v_gene: TRBV28
d_gene: .
CDR3nt: TGTGCCAGCAGTCTTCCCGCTGGCAGGTCCCACGAGCAGTACTTC
CDR3aa: CASSLPAGRSHEQYF

j_gene: TRBJ2-1
abundance: .
v_gene: TRBV6-4
d_gene: TRBD2
CDR3nt: TGTGCCAGCAGTGACTCGTGGGAGGGCCATAATGAGCAGTTCTTC
CDR3aa: CASSDSWEGHNEQFF

j_gene: TRBJ2-7
abundance: few
v_gene: TRBV9
d_gene: TRBD1
CDR3nt: TGTGCCAGCAGCCCTCAGGGCAGGGGGAGCTCCTACGAGCAGTACTTC
CDR3aa: CASSPQGRGSSYEQYF

j_gene: TRBJ1-5
abundance: .
v_gene: TRBV6-5
d_gene: .
CDR3nt: TGTGCCAGCAGATACGGACAGTTTAGCAATCAGCCCCAGCATTTT
CDR3aa: CASRYGQFSNQPQHF

j_gene: TRBJ1-1
abundance: .
v_gene: TRBV18
d_gene: .
CDR3nt: TGTGCCAGCTCACCCTCGACGGGGACTAACACTGAAGCTTTCTTT
CDR3aa: CASSPSTGTNTEAFF

j_gene: TRBJ2-2
abundance: few
v_gene: TRBV11-2
d_gene: .
CDR3nt: TGTGCCAGCAGCCCCACCCCCGAGGACACCGGGGAGCTGTTTTTT
CDR3aa: CASSPTPEDTGELFF

j_gene: TRBJ2-5
abundance: .
v_gene: TRBV11-2
d_gene: .
CDR3nt: TGTGCCAGCAGCTTAGGATGGCGGTCACAAGAGACCCAGTACTTC
CDR3aa: CASSLGWRSQETQYF

j_gene: TRBJ1-4
abundance: few
v_gene: TRBV6-1
d_gene: .
CDR3nt: TGTGCCAGCAGTGTCGGACAAGATGAAAAACTGTTTTTT
CDR3aa: CASSVGQDEKLFF

j_gene: TRBJ2-1
abundance: .
v_gene: TRBV5-1
d_gene: TRBD2
CDR3nt: TGCGCCAGCAGCACTGAGACTAGCGGGAGGGCCAATGAGCAGTTCTTC
CDR3aa: CASSTETSGRANEQFF

j_gene: TRBJ2-7
abundance: .
v_gene: TRBV11-3
d_gene: .
CDR3nt: TGTGCCAGCAGCTTAGGGGCGGGGTCCTACGAGCAGTACTTC
CDR3aa: CASSLGAGSYEQYF

j_gene: TRBJ2-1
abundance: .
v_gene: TRBV27
d_gene: .
CDR3nt: TGTGCCAGCAGTTTGAGCGGACCTAACAATGAGCAGTTCTTC
CDR3aa: CASSLSGPNNEQFF

j_gene: TRBJ2-5
abundance: few
v_gene: TRBV11-2
d_gene: TRBD2
CDR3nt: TGTGCCAGCAGCAAACCCGGGACTAGAGGAAAGACCCAGTACTTC
CDR3aa: CASSKPGTRGKTQYF

j_gene: TRBJ2-7
abundance: .
v_gene: TRBV19
d_gene: TRBD1
CDR3nt: TGTGCCAGTAGTACTCGACAGGGGACCTACGAGCAGTACTTC
CDR3aa: CASSTRQGTYEQYF

j_gene: TRBJ2-1
abundance: .
v_gene: TRBV15
d_gene: TRBD2
CDR3nt: TGTGCCACCAGCAGAGATCGCCCTAGCGGGAACAATGAGCAGTTCTTC
CDR3aa: CATSRDRPSGNNEQFF

j_gene: TRBJ2-7
abundance: .
v_gene: TRBV5-4
d_gene: .
CDR3nt: TGTGCCAGCAGCTTGGAAGCTAGCTCCTACGAGCAGTACTTC
CDR3aa: CASSLEASSYEQYF

j_gene: TRBJ2-7
abundance: few
v_gene: TRBV11-2
d_gene: TRBD1
CDR3nt: TGTGCCAGCAGCTTAACCCAGGGGGCATCCTACGAGCAGTACTTC
CDR3aa: CASSLTQGASYEQYF

j_gene: TRBJ2-5
abundance: .
v_gene: TRBV7-8
d_gene: .
CDR3nt: TGTGCCAGCAGCCCCGGGAGAGCGGAGACCCAGTACTTC
CDR3aa: CASSPGRAETQYF

j_gene: TRBJ2-3
abundance: few
v_gene: TRBV6-1
d_gene: .
CDR3nt: TGTGCCAGCAGTGAAGTTGGGCAGGTTAGCACAGATACGCAGTATTTT
CDR3aa: CASSEVGQVSTDTQYF

j_gene: TRBJ1-4
abundance: .
v_gene: TRBV7-9
d_gene: TRBD1
CDR3nt: TGTGCCAGCAGCTTAGGCACGGGACAGGCTAATGAAAAACTGTTTTTT
CDR3aa: CASSLGTGQANEKLFF

j_gene: TRBJ1-1
abundance: .
v_gene: TRBV11-2
d_gene: .
CDR3nt: TGTGCCAGCAGCTCGCAAGGGCTTAGCGGCACTGAAGCTTTCTTT
CDR3aa: CASSSQGLSGTEAFF

j_gene: TRBJ2-5
abundance: .
v_gene: TRBV7-6
d_gene: TRBD1
CDR3nt: TGTGCCAGCAGCTTTCGCTCCTCAGACAGGGGGAGTATAAAGACCCAGTACTTC
CDR3aa: CASSFRSSDRGSIKTQYF

j_gene: TRBJ2-2
abundance: few
v_gene: TRBV6-5
d_gene: .
CDR3nt: TGTGCCAGCAGGAATGGGGGGAAAAGCGGGGAGCTGTTTTTT
CDR3aa: CASRNGGKSGELFF

j_gene: TRBJ2-3
abundance: .
v_gene: TRBV7-2
d_gene: TRBD2
CDR3nt: TGTGCCAGCAGCTTACAGGGACTAGCGGGAGTAAGTGATACGCAGTATTTT
CDR3aa: CASSLQGLAGVSDTQYF

j_gene: TRBJ2-5
abundance: few
v_gene: TRBV2
d_gene: .
CDR3nt: TGTGCCAGCAGTGAAGGGAGGGAGACCCAGTACTTC
CDR3aa: CASSEGRETQYF

j_gene: TRBJ2-1
abundance: once
v_gene: TRBV11-2
d_gene: TRBD2
CDR3nt: TGTGCCAGCAGCTTACGTCTAGCGGGATCCTACAATGAGCAGTTCTTC
CDR3aa: CASSLRLAGSYNEQFF

j_gene: TRBJ2-5
abundance: many
v_gene: TRBV28
d_gene: .
CDR3nt: TGTGCCAGGACGAGGGGGAAAGAGACCCAGTACTTC
CDR3aa: CARTRGKETQYF

j_gene: TRBJ2-2
abundance: .
v_gene: TRBV14
d_gene: TRBD1
CDR3nt: TGTGCCAGCAGGCAATCCGGGACAGGGAACACCGGGGAGCTGTTTTTT
CDR3aa: CASRQSGTGNTGELFF

j_gene: TRBJ1-2
abundance: many
v_gene: TRBV6-1
d_gene: TRBD1
CDR3nt: TGTGCCAGCAGACTACAGGGGAGCTATGGCTACACCTTC
CDR3aa: CASRLQGSYGYTF

j_gene: TRBJ2-1
abundance: .
v_gene: TRBV11-2
d_gene: .
CDR3nt: TGTGCCAGCAGCCGCTGGGCTTTTAGTTCTACAGGGTACAATGAGCAGTTCTTC
CDR3aa: CASSRWAFSSTGYNEQFF

j_gene: TRBJ2-2
abundance: .
v_gene: TRBV30
d_gene: .
CDR3nt: TGTGCCTGGAGTGTACAAGCGGTAGCCGGGGAGCTGTTTTTT
CDR3aa: CAWSVQAVAGELFF

j_gene: TRBJ1-1
abundance: .
v_gene: TRBV5-8
d_gene: .
CDR3nt: TGTGCCAGCAGCTTACAGGGTAACACTGAAGCTTTCTTT
CDR3aa: CASSLQGNTEAFF

j_gene: TRBJ1-5
abundance: .
v_gene: TRBV30
d_gene: .
CDR3nt: TGTGCCTGGAGTGTATATGAGGAAGGTCAGCCCCAGCATTTT
CDR3aa: CAWSVYEEGQPQHF

j_gene: TRBJ1-1
abundance: few
v_gene: TRBV4-1
d_gene: TRBD1
CDR3nt: TGCGCCAGCAGCCAACGTATTCCGGGACAGGGGATTATGGACACTGAAGCTTTCTTT
CDR3aa: CASSQRIPGQGIMDTEAFF

j_gene: TRBJ2-2
abundance: .
v_gene: TRBV7-9
d_gene: TRBD1
CDR3nt: TGTGCCAGCAGCTCCATCGCAAGTACAGGGGTGAACACCGGGGAGCTGTTTTTT
CDR3aa: CASSSIASTGVNTGELFF

j_gene: TRBJ2-2
abundance: .
v_gene: TRBV4-3
d_gene: TRBD2
CDR3nt: TGCGCCAGCAGCCAGGGAGCGGGAGCGGTCGGGGAGCTGTTTTTT
CDR3aa: CASSQGAGAVGELFF

j_gene: TRBJ2-2
abundance: .
v_gene: TRBV29-1
d_gene: .
CDR3nt: .
CDR3aa: CSVSLRAGELFF

j_gene: TRBJ2-2
abundance: .
v_gene: TRBV7-9
d_gene: .
CDR3nt: TGTGCCAGCAGCTCCCAGACCGGGGAGCTGTTTTTT
CDR3aa: CASSSQTGELFF

j_gene: TRBJ1-1
abundance: .
v_gene: TRBV5-1
d_gene: TRBD1
CDR3nt: TGCGCCAGCAGTCAGGGGGCCACGAACACTGAAGCTTTCTTT
CDR3aa: CASSQGATNTEAFF

j_gene: TRBJ1-5
abundance: .
v_gene: TRBV15
d_gene: .
CDR3nt: TGTGCCACCAGCAGAGCGGCCGGGGTAAATCAGCCCCAGCATTTT
CDR3aa: CATSRAAGVNQPQHF

j_gene: TRBJ2-7
abundance: .
v_gene: TRBV7-6
d_gene: .
CDR3nt: TGTGCCAGCAGTCCACAAGAGGGATCGCGCTACGAGCAGTACTTC
CDR3aa: CASSPQEGSRYEQYF

j_gene: TRBJ1-2
abundance: .
v_gene: TRBV27
d_gene: .
CDR3nt: TGTGCCAGCAGTACCCCCGGGAGCTATGGCTACACCTTC
CDR3aa: CASSTPGSYGYTF

j_gene: TRBJ2-5
abundance: many
v_gene: TRBV2
d_gene: TRBD1
CDR3nt: TGTGCCAGCAGCGCTGACAGGGTGCAGGAGACCCAGTACTTC
CDR3aa: CASSADRVQETQYF

j_gene: TRBJ2-3
abundance: once
v_gene: TRBV5-1
d_gene: TRBD2
CDR3nt: TGCGCCAGCAGCATTCGGACTAGCGGGAAGGCAACAGATACGCAGTATTTT
CDR3aa: CASSIRTSGKATDTQYF

j_gene: TRBJ2-7
abundance: .
v_gene: TRBV7-9
d_gene: .
CDR3nt: TGTGCCAGCAGCTTAGTTGGGGAGGGGGGACACGAGCAGTACTTC
CDR3aa: CASSLVGEGGHEQYF

j_gene: TRBJ2-1
abundance: .
v_gene: TRBV5-8
d_gene: .
CDR3nt: TGTGCCAGCAGCTTGGAGGCAGGGGATTTTGGGGATGAGCAGTTCTTC
CDR3aa: CASSLEAGDFGDEQFF

j_gene: TRBJ2-2
abundance: .
v_gene: TRBV7-2
d_gene: .
CDR3nt: TGTGCCACCCGAACAGGGCTGAACACCGGGGAGCTGTTTTTT
CDR3aa: CATRTGLNTGELFF

j_gene: TRBJ2-1
abundance: .
v_gene: TRBV11-1
d_gene: TRBD2
CDR3nt: TGTGCCAGCAGCTTTACTAGCGGAAAATACAATGAGCAGTTCTTC
CDR3aa: CASSFTSGKYNEQFF

j_gene: TRBJ1-5
abundance: .
v_gene: TRBV5-8
d_gene: TRBD1
CDR3nt: TGTGCCAGCAGCGCGACAGGGCCCGATCAGCCCCAGCATTTT
CDR3aa: CASSATGPDQPQHF

j_gene: TRBJ2-5
abundance: .
v_gene: TRBV10-3
d_gene: TRBD1
CDR3nt: TGTGCCATCAGGGGAGGACAGGGAGCCCAAGAGACCCAGTACTTC
CDR3aa: CAIRGGQGAQETQYF

j_gene: TRBJ2-1
abundance: .
v_gene: TRBV28
d_gene: TRBD2
CDR3nt: TGTGCCAGCAGTTCTCTTTTAGCGGGAAACAATGAGCAGTTCTTC
CDR3aa: CASSSLLAGNNEQFF